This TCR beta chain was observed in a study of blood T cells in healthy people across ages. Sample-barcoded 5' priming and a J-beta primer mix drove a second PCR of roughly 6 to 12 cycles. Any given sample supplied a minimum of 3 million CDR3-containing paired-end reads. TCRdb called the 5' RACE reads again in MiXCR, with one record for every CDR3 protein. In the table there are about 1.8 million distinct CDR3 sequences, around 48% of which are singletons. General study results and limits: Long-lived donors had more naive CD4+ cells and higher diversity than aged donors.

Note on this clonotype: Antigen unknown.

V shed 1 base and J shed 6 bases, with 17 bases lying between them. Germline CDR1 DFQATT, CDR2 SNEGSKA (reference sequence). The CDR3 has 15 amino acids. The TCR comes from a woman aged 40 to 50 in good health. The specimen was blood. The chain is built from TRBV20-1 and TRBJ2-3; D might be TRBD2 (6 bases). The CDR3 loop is CSARARETGIDTQYF. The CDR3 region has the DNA TGCAGTGCTAGAGCCCGGGAGACGGGCATCGATACGCAGTATTTT.